A few counts support the clone carrying this T cell receptor (beta chain). The data are from a study of blood T cell repertoires in COVID-19. V was clipped by 5 bases and J by 0 bases, with 11 bases between them. Germline V CDR1 and CDR2: SGHRS, YFSETQ. The CDR3 runs 14 residues. The assay was immunoSEQ multiplex PCR, and TCRdb's table has in-frame clones only and misses some. The sample lists a few hundred thousand clones; approximately 85% were seen once. This TCR was recovered from a man aged 45-60 years with active or convalescent COVID-19. The chain combines TRBV5-1 with TRBJ1-1; possible D gene TRBD1, 6 bases. Sequenced: peripheral blood. CDR3 sequence: CASSPGHLNTEAFF. DNA of the CDR3: TGCGCCAGCAGTCCGGGACACTTGAACACTGAAGCTTTCTTT.